Listed below are T cell receptor beta chains from one sample, sequenced in a study of T cells in tuberculosis. Repertoires were generated with immunoSEQ multiplex PCR, while TCRdb's copy carries only in-frame clones and drops some. The profile shows some 10,000 clones, 90% to 95% of them singletons. The sample was PBMCs. These receptors all stem from an adult with tuberculosis. Both conserved end residues are part of each CDR3. A D gene is named only where the DNA matches it firmly. Clone sizes are given selectively: once, few, many, or a class where the clone is expanded.

V	D	J	size	CDR3	DNA
TRBV7-2	-	TRBJ2-3	-	CASSLAGALTDTQYF	TGTGCCAGCAGCTTAGCGGGGGCCCTCACAGATACGCAGTATTTT
TRBV18	TRBD1	TRBJ2-7	-	CASSPLETGGYEQYF	TGTGCCAGCTCACCTCTAGAGACAGGGGGCTACGAGCAGTACTTC
TRBV19	TRBD2	TRBJ2-7	-	CASSIQAGSYEQYF	TGTGCCAGTAGTATCCAAGCGGGGTCCTACGAGCAGTACTTC
TRBV7-6	TRBD1	TRBJ2-5	-	CASSPTPDRGRETQYF	TGTGCCAGCAGCCCAACCCCGGACAGGGGTCGAGAGACCCAGTACTTC
TRBV2	-	TRBJ2-7	-	CASRFRARDPYEQYF	TGTGCCAGCAGGTTCAGGGCGCGGGACCCCTACGAGCAGTACTTC
TRBV2	TRBD1	TRBJ2-7	-	CASDGTGLYEQYF	TGTGCCAGCGATGGGACAGGGCTCTACGAGCAGTACTTC
TRBV19	-	TRBJ1-2	-	CASSIQPGLPYGYTF	TGTGCCAGTAGTATACAACCGGGTCTACCCTATGGCTACACCTTC
TRBV7-8	TRBD2	TRBJ2-3	-	CASSPTSGTDTQYF	TGTGCCAGCAGCCCGACTAGCGGGACAGATACGCAGTATTTT
TRBV5-1	-	TRBJ2-1	once	CASSSLESSYNEQFF	TGCGCCAGCAGCTCACTGGAGAGCTCCTACAATGAGCAGTTCTTC
TRBV6-6	-	TRBJ1-1	-	CASSRGLGTEAFF	TGTGCCAGCAGTAGGGGGTTAGGTACTGAAGCTTTCTTT
TRBV6-1	-	TRBJ2-1	few	CATRVYSYNEQFF	TGTGCCACCCGGGTTTACTCCTACAATGAGCAGTTCTTC
TRBV29-1	TRBD1	TRBJ2-1	-	CSAPRDREDEQFF	TGCAGCGCGCCCCGGGACAGGGAGGATGAGCAGTTCTTC
TRBV18	-	TRBJ1-2	-	CASSPRQGSNYGYTF	TGTGCCAGCTCACCACGGCAGGGTTCCAACTATGGCTACACCTTC
TRBV19	-	TRBJ2-1	-	CASSETGDSYNEQFF	TGTGCCAGTAGTGAAACAGGCGACTCCTACAATGAGCAGTTCTTC
TRBV6-6	-	TRBJ1-2	-	CASRPGGDGYGYTF	TGTGCCAGCAGACCCGGGGGTGATGGCTATGGCTACACCTTC
TRBV7-9	TRBD1	TRBJ2-5	-	CASSGTVYQETQYF	TGTGCCAGCAGCGGGACAGTATACCAAGAGACCCAGTACTTC
TRBV5-1	-	TRBJ2-3	-	CASSLTQDEDTQYF	TGCGCCAGCAGCTTGACACAGGACGAAGATACGCAGTATTTT
TRBV9	-	TRBJ2-5	-	CASSPAGVQETQYF	TGTGCCAGCAGCCCGGCCGGGGTGCAAGAGACCCAGTACTTC
TRBV27	TRBD1	TRBJ2-4	-	CASSGYRGSAKNIQYF	TGTGCCAGCAGTGGATACAGGGGATCGGCCAAAAACATTCAGTACTTC
TRBV5-1	-	TRBJ1-1	-	CASSYRGNTEAFF	TGCGCCAGCAGCTATAGGGGGAACACTGAAGCTTTCTTT
TRBV13	-	TRBJ1-5	-	CASSLGSNQPQHF	TGTGCCAGCAGCTTAGGTTCGAATCAGCCCCAGCATTTT
TRBV19	-	TRBJ1-3	once	CASTGGSGNTIYF	TGTGCCAGTACCGGGGGCTCTGGAAACACCATATATTTT
TRBV5-1	TRBD1	TRBJ1-1	-	CASSSGQSGGDNTEAFF	TGCGCCAGCAGCTCGGGACAGTCCGGTGGAGATAACACTGAAGCTTTCTTT
TRBV7-9	TRBD1	TRBJ2-7	-	CASSRGQGDEQYF	TGTGCCAGCAGTAGGGGACAGGGGGACGAGCAGTACTTC
TRBV19	-	TRBJ1-5	-	CASRQLNQPQHF	TGTGCCAGTAGACAGCTCAATCAGCCCCAGCATTTT
TRBV9	TRBD2	TRBJ2-3	-	CASSGSGLRTDTQYF	TGTGCCAGCAGCGGTAGCGGGTTACGCACAGATACGCAGTATTTT
TRBV14	TRBD1	TRBJ2-1	-	CASSSLQGTNNEQFF	TGTGCCAGCAGTTCACTACAGGGGACGAACAATGAGCAGTTCTTC
TRBV13	-	TRBJ2-7	-	CASSLGRGGYEQYF	TGTGCCAGCAGCTTAGGCCGGGGTGGGTACGAGCAGTACTTC
TRBV2	-	TRBJ1-1	-	CASSAQGTYTEAFF	TGTGCCAGCAGTGCCCAGGGTACGTACACTGAAGCTTTCTTT
TRBV19	-	TRBJ2-1	-	CASRGQYNEQFF	TGTGCCAGTAGAGGACAGTACAATGAGCAGTTCTTC
TRBV15	-	TRBJ1-1	-	CATSREAGSAEAFF	TGTGCCACCAGCAGAGAGGCGGGTTCGGCTGAAGCTTTCTTT
TRBV30	-	TRBJ2-1	-	CAWKTRQRSNEQFF	TGTGCCTGGAAGACCCGACAGAGAAGCAATGAGCAGTTCTTC
TRBV5-1	-	TRBJ2-2	-	CASSAGTGELFF	TGCGCCAGCAGCGCAGGAACCGGGGAGCTGTTTTTT
TRBV7-6	-	TRBJ2-3	-	CASSLAPSTDTQYF	TGTGCCAGCAGCTTAGCCCCTAGCACAGATACGCAGTATTTT
TRBV7-9	TRBD2	TRBJ2-3	-	CASSPSGRAADTQYF	TGTGCCAGCAGCCCTAGCGGGAGGGCCGCTGATACGCAGTATTTT
TRBV30	-	TRBJ1-5	-	CAWSVHQFYSNQPQHF	TGTGCCTGGAGTGTACATCAGTTTTATAGCAATCAGCCCCAGCATTTT
TRBV2	TRBD1	TRBJ1-3	-	CASSPDRGTSGNTIYF	TGTGCCAGCAGTCCCGACAGGGGGACTTCTGGAAACACCATATATTTT
TRBV6-5	-	TRBJ2-7	-	CASSRQVSYEQYF	TGTGCCAGCAGCCGACAGGTTTCCTACGAGCAGTACTTC
TRBV6-1	-	TRBJ1-1	-	CASSDPGDTEAFF	TGTGCCAGCAGTGACCCGGGGGACACTGAAGCTTTCTTT
TRBV6-6	TRBD1	TRBJ2-3	-	CASATGTDTDTQYF	TGTGCCAGCGCCACCGGGACAGACACAGATACGCAGTATTTT
TRBV14	-	TRBJ1-2	-	CASSQNTGYGYTF	TGTGCCAGCAGCCAAAATACAGGCTATGGCTACACCTTC